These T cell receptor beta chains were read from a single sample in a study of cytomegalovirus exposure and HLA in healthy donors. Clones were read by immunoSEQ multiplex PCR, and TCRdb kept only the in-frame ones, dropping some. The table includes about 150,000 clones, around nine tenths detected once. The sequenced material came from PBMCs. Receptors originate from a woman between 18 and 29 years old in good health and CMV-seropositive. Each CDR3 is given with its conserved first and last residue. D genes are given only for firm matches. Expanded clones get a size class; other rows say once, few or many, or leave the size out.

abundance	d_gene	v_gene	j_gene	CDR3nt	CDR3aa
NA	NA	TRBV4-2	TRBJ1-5	TGTGCCAGCAGCCAGTCTGAGGCAGGGGTGGATCAGCCCCAGCATTTT	CASSQSEAGVDQPQHF
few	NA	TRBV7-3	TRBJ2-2	TGTGCCAGCAGCTTATCTGGAGACACCGGGGAGCTGTTTTTT	CASSLSGDTGELFF
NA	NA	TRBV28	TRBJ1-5	TGTGCCAGCAGTTTCCCTACAGGGTTTGGTGGGGGTTTAAGCAATCAGCCCCAGCATTTT	CASSFPTGFGGGLSNQPQHF
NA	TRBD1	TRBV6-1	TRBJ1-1	TGTGCCAGCAGTGAAAAGGACAGGGGCGCCTACCCTCAGAGGAACACTGAAGCTTTCTTT	CASSEKDRGAYPQRNTEAFF
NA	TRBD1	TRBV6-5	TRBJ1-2	TGTGCCAGCAGCCGGGGGACAGGGGATGCCTATGGCTACACCTTC	CASSRGTGDAYGYTF
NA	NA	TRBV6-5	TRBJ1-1	TGTGCCAGCAGCCCCTTGGGGGACTTGAACACTGAAGCTTTCTTT	CASSPLGDLNTEAFF
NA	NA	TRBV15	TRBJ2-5	TGTGCCACCAGCAGCCGGGTCGGTGGCGGGACCCAGTACTTC	CATSSRVGGGTQYF
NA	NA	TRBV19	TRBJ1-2	TGTGCCAGCCTCAACAGGGCCACCTATGGCTACACCTTC	CASLNRATYGYTF
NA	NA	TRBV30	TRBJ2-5	TGTGCCTGGAGCCGAGTGCTCGGAGAGGTTGAGACCCAGTACTTC	CAWSRVLGEVETQYF
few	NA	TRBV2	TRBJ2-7	TGTGCCAGCAGTGAAGCCGGGCCAGGGACCTACGAGCAGTACTTC	CASSEAGPGTYEQYF
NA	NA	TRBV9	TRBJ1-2	TGTGCCAGCAGCGCGTCAGGGGACTATGGCTACACCTTC	CASSASGDYGYTF
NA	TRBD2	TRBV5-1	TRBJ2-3	TGCGCCAGCAGCTATGGGGGGTCTAGCGGGATTAGCACAGATACGCAGTATTTT	CASSYGGSSGISTDTQYF
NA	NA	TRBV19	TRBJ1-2	TGTGCCAGTAGTATATCGGCTAACTATGGCTACACCTTC	CASSISANYGYTF
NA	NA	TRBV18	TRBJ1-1	TGTGCCAGCTCACGAGGGACAACCGAAGCTTTCTTT	CASSRGTTEAFF
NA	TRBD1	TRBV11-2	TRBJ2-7	TGTGCCAGCAGCAACTCCGGGACAGGGGAAGACGAGCAGTACTTC	CASSNSGTGEDEQYF
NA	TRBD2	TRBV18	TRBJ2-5	TGTGCCAGCTCACCCTCCGGGAGGGGCGAGACCCAGTACTTC	CASSPSGRGETQYF
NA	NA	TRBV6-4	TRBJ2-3	TGTGCCAGCAGTGTAAGCTGGAGCACAGATACGCAGTATTTT	CASSVSWSTDTQYF
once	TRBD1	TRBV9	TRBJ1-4	TGTGCCAGCAGCGTAGGGCAGGGGGCAGGAGAAAAACTGTTTTTT	CASSVGQGAGEKLFF
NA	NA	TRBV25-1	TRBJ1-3	TGTGCCAGCAGCCAGGCCCAGGGACACTCTGGAAACACCATATATTTT	CASSQAQGHSGNTIYF
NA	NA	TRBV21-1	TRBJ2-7	TGTGCCAGCAGCCTTACAGGGGCGGGAGGCACCTACGAGCAGTACTTC	CASSLTGAGGTYEQYF
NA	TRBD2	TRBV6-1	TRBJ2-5	TGTGCCAGCATTCTTGGGGGGGTAAGGGAGACCCAGTACTTC	CASILGGVRETQYF
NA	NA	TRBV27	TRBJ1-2	TGTGCCAGCAGTTTCGGGGAAGGTTATGGCTACACCTTC	CASSFGEGYGYTF
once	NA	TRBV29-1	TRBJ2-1	TGCAGCGTTCTAGACAATGAGCAGTTCTTC	CSVLDNEQFF
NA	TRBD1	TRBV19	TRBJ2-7	TGTGCCAGTAGTCCAGAGAAAGGGGGACAGGGGGCCTACGAGCAGTACTTC	CASSPEKGGQGAYEQYF
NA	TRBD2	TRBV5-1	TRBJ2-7	TGCGCCAGCAGCTCGCTTGGTACCCGACCTAGCGGAAATTACGAGCAGTACTTC	CASSSLGTRPSGNYEQYF
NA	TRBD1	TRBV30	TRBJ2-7	TGTGCCTGGAGTGTAGGGGGACAGGGCTACGAGCAGTACTTC	CAWSVGGQGYEQYF
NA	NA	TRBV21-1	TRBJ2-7	TGTGCCAGCGTCGGGCTAGCGGGAGGTTGGCAGTACTTC	CASVGLAGGWQYF
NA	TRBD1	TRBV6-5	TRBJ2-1	TGTGCCAGCAGTTACCGGGACAGGGTAATCAATGAGCAGTTCTTC	CASSYRDRVINEQFF
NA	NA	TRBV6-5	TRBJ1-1	TGTGCCAGCAGTTCCTTTGGGGACAAAATTAAGGGAGCTTTCTTT	CASSSFGDKIKGAFF
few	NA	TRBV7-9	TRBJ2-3	TGTGCCAGCAGCTGGTTTGGGAGCGGGAGCACAGATACGCAGTATTTT	CASSWFGSGSTDTQYF
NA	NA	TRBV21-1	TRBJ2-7	TGTGCCAGCAGCAAAGTAGTAATAGCGGCCGACTACGAGCAGTACTTC	CASSKVVIAADYEQYF
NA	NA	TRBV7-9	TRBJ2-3	TGTGCCAGCAGCTTAGATCTAGTCGTTACGCAGTATTTT	CASSLDLVVTQYF
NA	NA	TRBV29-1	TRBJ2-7	TGCAGCGCTGGGGTCGCGGGTAACTACGAGCAGTACTTC	CSAGVAGNYEQYF
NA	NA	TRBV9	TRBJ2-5	TGTGCCAGCAGCCAACGGGGGGCAGCCCAAGAGACCCAGTACTTC	CASSQRGAAQETQYF
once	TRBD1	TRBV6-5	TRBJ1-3	TGTGCCACTGGACAGGACGGCAGCTCTGGAAACACCATATATTTT	CATGQDGSSGNTIYF
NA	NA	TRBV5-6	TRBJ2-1	TGTGCCAGCAGCTCTTCGGGGAATGAGCAGTTCTTC	CASSSSGNEQFF
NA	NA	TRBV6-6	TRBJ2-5	TGTGCCAGCAGTTACTCGACCAGGGGTGAGACCCAGTACTTC	CASSYSTRGETQYF
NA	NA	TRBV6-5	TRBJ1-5	TGTGCCAGCAGTCGAGGGGGTCACAATCAGCCCCAGCATTTT	CASSRGGHNQPQHF
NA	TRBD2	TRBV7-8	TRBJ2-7	TGTGCCAGCAGCTTAGGGGGTTTTGTAGCGGGTAGAGGCTACGAGCAGTACTTC	CASSLGGFVAGRGYEQYF
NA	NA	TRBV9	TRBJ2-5	TGTGCCAGCAGCGTAGCTTCGGCTAGACAAGAGACCCAGTACTTC	CASSVASARQETQYF
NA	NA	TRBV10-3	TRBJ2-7	TGTGCCATCAGTGAAGGCGGCGAGCAGTACTTC	CAISEGGEQYF